This entry lists 30 T cell receptor beta chains sequenced from one sample in a study of beta chain features in type 1 diabetes. The antigens these receptors bind are not known. Expressed TCRB transcripts were sequenced because the isolated RNA had all been reverse transcribed beforehand. Sequenced by immunoSEQ multiplex PCR; TCRdb stores in-frame clones only, minus some. The sample has 680,000 or so clones, 13% seen once. Study outcomes and limitations: All four CD4+ subsets from Type 1 diabetes patients carried moderately but significantly shorter TCRB CDR3s.

Input material: naive CD4+ T cells from blood. These receptors originate from a man between 18 and 35 years old with type 1 diabetes.

This clone has a handful of counts. The chain recombines TRBV2 with TRBJ1-2, with a weak D call TRBD1 (6 bases). The CDR3 consists of 15 residues. Germline-derived CDR1 and CDR2 are SNHLY and FYNNEI. V lost 6 bases and J 4 bases, leaving 18 bases between the germline ends. CDR3 bases: TGTGCCAGCAGCCCCGGTGGAGTCAGGGGCTATGGCTACACCTTC. Protein: CASSPGGVRGYGYTF.

The rearrangement joins TRBV30 to TRBJ2-3, with TRBD1 matching over 9 bases. Germline-derived CDR1 and CDR2 are GTSNPN and SVGIG (reference sequence). After removal of 2 bases from V and 10 bases from J, the junction contained 7 bases not matched to a gene. The CDR3 contains 13 residues. CDR3 sequence: CAWSKTGGIAQYF. The CDR3 DNA reads TGTGCCTGGAGTAAAACAGGGGGCATAGCGCAGTATTTT.

This clone was seen only a few times. The chain is built from TRBV25-1 and TRBJ2-2; 7 bases are shared with TRBD1. V was pared by 3 bases and J by 0 bases, with 7 bases of the junction left unmatched. Germline CDR1 reads MGHDK; CDR2 reads SYGVNS. The CDR3 has 17 residues. The CDR3 reads CASSDVQGVANTGELFF. DNA of the CDR3: TGTGCCAGCAGTGATGTCCAGGGGGTAGCGAACACCGGGGAGCTGTTTTTT. The whole variable domain, filled in from reference TRBV25-1 and TRBJ2-2, reads EADIYQTPRYLVIGTGKKITLECSQTMGHDKMYWYQQDPGMELHLIHYSYGVNSTEKGDLSSESTVSRIRTEHFPLTLESARPSHTSQYLCASSDVQGVANTGELFFGEGSRLTVL.

This clone was observed a few times. This chain connects TRBV9 to TRBJ2-3, with D tentatively TRBD1 (6 bases). Germline values: CDR1 SGDLS, CDR2 YYNGEE. The CDR3 sequence is 15 residues long. The germline V and J ends were trimmed by 2 bases and 6 bases, with 16 bases remaining between them. The CDR3 sequence is CASSVQGLSWDTQYF. The CDR3 region has the DNA TGTGCCAGCAGCGTGCAGGGGTTAAGTTGGGATACGCAGTATTTT.

This clone was seen a handful of times. The chain carries TRBV6-6 and TRBJ2-2, with TRBD1 matching over 8 bases. After removal of 6 bases from V and 3 bases from J, the junction contained 3 bases not matched to a gene. This CDR3 comprises 14 residues. Germline V gene lookup returns CDR1 MNHNY and CDR2 SVGAGI (reference sequence). This CDR3 is CASRPDRDTGELFF. DNA for the CDR3: TGTGCCAGCAGACCGGACAGGGACACCGGGGAGCTGTTTTTT.

DNA of the CDR3: TGTGCCAGCTCACCTCAGGGAGTAGAGCAGTACTTC. Encoded protein: CASSPQGVEQYF. The chain recombines TRBV18 with TRBJ2-7; TRBD1 or TRBD2 may be the D gene (5 bases each). This CDR3 is built from 12 residues. The ends were cut back, 3 bases at V and 7 bases at J, with 10 bases in the middle. CDR1 is KGHSH, CDR2 LQKENI, per germline. Full variable domain (rest looked up from reference TRBV18 and TRBJ2-7): NAGVMQNPRHLVRRRGQEARLRCSPMKGHSHVYWYRQLPEEGLKFMVYLQKENIIDESGMPKERFSAEFPKEGPSILRIQQVVRGDSAAYFCASSPQGVEQYFGPGTRLTVT.

The chain carries TRBV4-1 and TRBJ2-3, with 7 bases lining up with TRBD2. Trimming removed 3 bases from V and 4 bases from J; junction bases left unmatched: 4. Germline values: CDR1 MGHRA, CDR2 YSYEKL. The CDR3 covers 14 residues. CDR3 protein: CASSQREGADTQYF. The CDR3 nucleotides read TGCGCCAGCAGCCAGAGGGAGGGCGCAGATACGCAGTATTTT.

This clone has more than one count but fewer than ten. This chain links TRBV2 with TRBJ2-7; unclear D gene. Trimming removed 2 bases from V and 5 bases from J, with 13 bases in between. This CDR3 is built from 14 residues. Looked up from germline, CDR1 is SNHLY and CDR2 is FYNNEI. The CDR3 is CASSELVGSHEQYF. The CDR3 DNA follows: TGTGCCAGCAGTGAACTGGTTGGGTCCCACGAGCAGTACTTC.

This clone was found a few times. This CDR3 is also generated by other DNA sequences in the sample. The chain carries TRBV7-9 and TRBJ1-1; D is perhaps TRBD1 (6 bases). CDR3 length: 12 amino acids. V was cut by 1 base and J by 8 bases, with 8 bases left in between. Germline V gene sequence: CDR1 SEHNR, CDR2 FQNEAQ (reference sequence). CDR3 residues: CASSLVGGEAFF. For the CDR3, the DNA is TGTGCCAGCAGCTTAGTAGGGGGAGAAGCTTTCTTT.

The CDR3 here is CASGFFSGTEAFF. Here the CDR3 DNA reads TGTGCCAGTGGTTTTTTTTCAGGCACTGAAGCTTTCTTT. The V call is TRBV19, the J call TRBJ1-1; D is undetermined. This CDR3 is 13 amino acids long. Germline V gives CDR1 LNHDA, CDR2 SQIVND (reference sequence). V lost 8 bases, J lost 4 bases, and 14 bases lay in between.

V and J are TRBV6-5 and TRBJ2-7, with D uncertain. This CDR3 contains 13 residues. From germline, CDR1 is MNHEY and CDR2 SVGAGI. Trimming stripped 0 bases from V and 4 bases from J, with 7 bases between. The DNA of the CDR3 is TGTGCCAGCAGTTACTCGGGGAAATACGAGCAGTACTTC. Protein: CASSYSGKYEQYF.

The chain has TRBV5-1 and TRBJ1-2, with 8 bases identical to TRBD1. The germline gives CDR1 SGHRS, CDR2 YFSETQ. The CDR3 covers 15 residues. After removal of 4 bases from V and 6 bases from J, the junction contained 11 bases not matched to a gene. CDR3 amino acids: CASSLRQGKSDGYTF. The CDR3 region has the DNA TGCGCCAGCAGCCTGCGACAGGGGAAATCCGATGGCTACACCTTC. The variable domain in full, with the rest retrieved from reference TRBV5-1 and TRBJ1-2, is KAGVTQTPRYLIKTRGQQVTLSCSPISGHRSVSWYQQTPGQGLQFLFEYFSETQRNKGNFPGRFSGRQFSNSRSEMNVSTLELGDSALYLCASSLRQGKSDGYTFGSGTRLTVV.

This clone came up a few times. The chain links TRBV15 to TRBJ1-1; D possibly corresponds to TRBD1 (5 bases). The CDR3 covers 13 residues. Germline values: CDR1 LNHNV, CDR2 YYDKDF (reference sequence). V lost 8 bases, J lost 1 base, and 11 bases lay in between. The chain's CDR3 is CATQGGGNTEAFF. CDR3 bases: TGTGCCACCCAGGGCGGGGGGAACACTGAAGCTTTCTTT.

This clone showed up just a few times. The chain uses TRBV30 and TRBJ2-1; a possible D gene is TRBD2 (6 bases). Germline V gene sequence: CDR1 GTSNPN, CDR2 SVGIG (reference sequence). CDR3 size: 15 residues. The V and J ends lost 8 bases and 1 base respectively, with 18 bases between them. This CDR3 is CAGTGSGQSYNEQFF. The CDR3 DNA reads TGTGCCGGGACGGGTAGCGGACAATCCTACAATGAGCAGTTCTTC.

V is TRBV9 and J is TRBJ1-2; D possibly corresponds to TRBD1 (5 bases). Trimming left V 2 bases short and J 5 bases short, with 13 bases between. Germline assignment: CDR1 SGDLS and CDR2 YYNGEE. The CDR3 extends over 14 amino acids. The CDR3 reads CASSVEGTAYGYTF. CDR3 nucleotides: TGTGCCAGCAGCGTGGAGGGGACGGCATATGGCTACACCTTC.

The rearrangement uses TRBV18 and TRBJ2-5; either TRBD1 or TRBD2 may fit D (6 bases each). With the DNA end fitting TRBJ2-7 better, the J assignment may be wrong. Germline V gene lookup returns CDR1 KGHSH and CDR2 LQKENI. This CDR3 spans 13 amino acids. This CDR3 is CASSRWGAVEQYF. The DNA for the CDR3 is TGTGCCAGCTCACGATGGGGGGCTGTCGAGCAGTACTTC.

The chain couples TRBV29-1 to TRBJ1-5, with 8 bases identical to TRBD1. The germline V gene has CDR1 SQVTM and CDR2 ANQGSEA. Unmatched junction bases numbered 9, after V lost 6 bases and J lost 5 bases. CDR3 length: 14 amino acids. This chain's CDR3 is CSVRVQGADQPQHF. The CDR3 nucleotides are TGCAGCGTGCGCGTCCAGGGGGCGGATCAGCCCCAGCATTTT. The whole variable domain, filled in from reference TRBV29-1 and TRBJ1-5, reads SAVISQKPSRDICQRGTSLTIQCQVDSQVTMMFWYRQQPGQSLTLIATANQGSEATYESGFVIDKFPISRPNLTFSTLTVSNMSPEDSSIYLCSVRVQGADQPQHFGDGTRLSIL.

The chain employs TRBV7-2 and TRBJ2-5; no definite D call. V was shortened by 1 base and J by 5 bases, with 5 bases between the two germline ends. The CDR3 has 12 residues. The germline V gene has CDR1 SGHTA and CDR2 FQGNSA. The CDR3 region has the DNA TGTGCCAGCAGCTTAGACTGGGAGACCCAGTACTTC. It codes for CASSLDWETQYF.

Remarks on this clone: At the DNA level, this CDR3 is encoded by other sequences in the same sample as well. The rearrangement links TRBV20-1 to TRBJ1-1; D gene unclear. The CDR3 extends over 11 amino acids. Germline V gives CDR1 DFQATT, CDR2 SNEGSKA (reference sequence). V was clipped by 3 bases and J by 1 base, with 3 bases between them. The CDR3 sequence: CSASANTEAFF. The CDR3 DNA sequence: TGCAGTGCTAGCGCGAACACTGAAGCTTTCTTT.

This clone was observed a handful of times. V is TRBV30 and J is TRBJ2-3; D perhaps matches TRBD1 (5 bases). The CDR3 consists of 14 residues. The V gene lost 2 bases and the J gene lost 13 bases, with 22 bases spanning the gap. The germline V gene encodes CDR1 GTSNPN and CDR2 SVGIG (reference sequence). CDR3 loop: CAWSLGLSSSAEYF. Written as DNA, the CDR3 is TGTGCCTGGAGTTTGGGGCTCTCGTCTTCGGCGGAGTATTTT.

The CDR3, as DNA: TGTGCCAGCGACTCGCAAAGAGGAGAGACCCAGTACTTC. Its translation is CASDSQRGETQYF. This chain uses TRBV6-6 with TRBJ2-5; no clear D gene. Germline-derived CDR1 and CDR2 are MNHNY and SVGAGI (reference sequence). CDR3 length: 13 amino acids. The V and J ends lost 8 bases and 4 bases respectively, with 14 bases between them.

This clone was counted between two and nine times. This CDR3 reads CSVEDRTGLMNTEAFF. CDR3 bases: TGCAGCGTTGAAGACCGGACAGGGCTCATGAACACTGAAGCTTTCTTT. The chain has TRBV29-1 and TRBJ1-1; the match to TRBD1 covers 8 bases. With V trimmed by 0 bases and J by 0 bases, 6 bases remained unmatched. CDR3 size: 16 residues. The germline V gene has CDR1 SQVTM and CDR2 ANQGSEA.

The V call is TRBV5-1, the J call TRBJ2-7; possible D gene TRBD1, 6 bases. Germline CDR1 is SGHRS and CDR2 is YFSETQ. CDR3 length: 11 amino acids. Trimming removed 4 bases from V and 7 bases from J, with 9 bases in between. The DNA for the CDR3 is TGCGCCAGCAGCCCAGACAGGGAGCAGTACTTC. Its protein product is CASSPDREQYF.

This sequence joins TRBV30 and TRBJ1-1, with 8 bases lining up with TRBD1. The CDR3 has 14 amino acids. The V segment lost 4 bases and the J segment 1 base; nucleotides outside the gene matches: 5. From germline, CDR1 is GTSNPN and CDR2 SVGIG (reference sequence). In nucleotides, the CDR3 is TGTGCCTGGATCCGACAGGGGAAGAACACTGAAGCTTTCTTT. Its translation: CAWIRQGKNTEAFF.

J is TRBJ2-3 and V is TRBV30, with D possibly matching TRBD2 (7 bases). V shed 3 bases and J shed 6 bases, with 19 bases lying between them. There are 15 residues in the CDR3. Germline values: CDR1 GTSNPN, CDR2 SVGIG (reference sequence). CDR3 sequence: CAWSPARGGYDTQYF. Written as DNA, the CDR3 is TGTGCCTGGAGCCCTGCTAGGGGGGGCTATGATACGCAGTATTTT. The variable domain in full, with the rest retrieved from reference TRBV30 and TRBJ2-3, is SQTIHQWPATLVQPVGSPLSLECTVEGTSNPNLYWYRQAAGRGLQLLFYSVGIGQISSEVPQNLSASRPQDRQFILSSKKLLLSDSGFYLCAWSPARGGYDTQYFGPGTRLTVL.

V is TRBV2 and J is TRBJ2-3, with TRBD1 as a possible D gene (5 bases). The CDR3 is 13 residues long. With 5 bases removed from V and 6 bases from J, the gap between germline ends came to 12 bases. Germline loops: CDR1 SNHLY, CDR2 FYNNEI. In DNA form, the CDR3 reads TGTGCCAGCAGTACACAGGCTCCGGATACGCAGTATTTT. This translates into CASSTQAPDTQYF.

V and J are TRBV9 and TRBJ2-1; the D gene is possibly TRBD1 (5 bases). V lost 0 bases to trimming and J lost 12 bases, with 13 bases between them. This CDR3 has 13 amino acids. CDR1 and CDR2 (germline): SGDLS, YYNGEE. CDR3 sequence (DNA): TGTGCCAGCAGCGTAGAAAGCTTTCAGGGGCAGTTCTTC. The encoded protein is CASSVESFQGQFF.

V gene TRBV19 combines with J gene TRBJ1-1; 8 bases are a match to TRBD1. Germline CDR1 LNHDA, CDR2 SQIVND (reference sequence). V lost 9 bases and J lost 1; bases outside the gene matches: 4. The CDR3 runs 13 residues. CDR3 residues: CASETGENTEAFF. CDR3 coding DNA: TGTGCCAGCGAGACAGGGGAGAACACTGAAGCTTTCTTT.

The rearrangement joins TRBV30 to TRBJ1-1, with D perhaps TRBD1 (5 bases). The CDR3 totals 14 residues. Trimming took off 0 bases at V and 4 bases at J, with 12 bases between the two ends. Germline lookup yields CDR1 GTSNPN and CDR2 SVGIG (reference sequence). Here the CDR3 DNA reads TGTGCCTGGAGTGTAGAGGGACGTGGCACTGAAGCTTTCTTT. Protein product: CAWSVEGRGTEAFF.

J is TRBJ2-5 and V is TRBV7-9, with 9 positions matching TRBD2. The CDR3 runs 16 residues. Germline CDR1 SEHNR, CDR2 FQNEAQ (reference sequence). Germline trimming cut 5 bases from V and 0 bases from J; bases unmatched to any gene: 7. The DNA of the CDR3 is TGTGCCAGCAGCCTGAGACTAGCGGAATACCAAGAGACCCAGTACTTC. Translated, it gives CASSLRLAEYQETQYF.